This TCR beta chain was obtained from a study of blood T cell repertoires in COVID-19. The overall study: There were acute and convalescent COVID-19 samples, and they came from the United States, Italy and Spain. Sources were T cells, B-cell-depleted T cells, or PBMCs; the material itself was cDNA or gDNA.

How the authors handled the data: Amplified reference gene primers provided the basis for estimating nucleated cell counts. The method was immunoSEQ multiplex PCR; TCRdb's version includes in-frame clones alone and lacks a portion of them. For V, J and clone size, that table is used; D and trimming come from the DNA. The data contain approximately 97,000 clones, around 90% of them singletons. Recruited during active infection, patients (from Seattle) were subsequently followed longitudinally. The sequence came from a woman between 50 and 59 years old with COVID-19, enrolled during active disease. The specimen sequenced was peripheral blood.

CDR3 in DNA: TGTGCCAGCAGTAGGAACGGACAGAGCTCTGGAAACACCATATATTTT. Its protein is CASSRNGQSSGNTIYF. The chain employs TRBV4-2 and TRBJ1-3; D possibly corresponds to TRBD1 (6 bases). The CDR3 contains 16 residues. The germline gives CDR1 LGHNA, CDR2 YNFKEQ. Trimming pared 6 bases from V and 0 bases from J, leaving 15 bases between.